This T cell receptor (beta chain) appears in the sequencing data of a study of blood T cell repertoires in COVID-19. The germline V gene has CDR1 MNHEY and CDR2 SVGAGI. V gave up 5 bases and J gave up 8 bases, with 10 bases separating them. This CDR3 has 12 residues. Produced via immunoSEQ multiplex PCR; TCRdb's table is partial and in-frame only. The sample shows about 130,000 clones, 70% to 90% of them seen only once. This rearrangement joins TRBV6-5 to TRBJ1-3; D is uncertain. The receptor's source is a woman between 45 and 65 years old who had recovered from COVID-19. The sample taken for sequencing was peripheral blood. The CDR3 sequence is CASSRVADTIYF. CDR3 nucleotide sequence: TGTGCCAGCAGTCGGGTAGCAGACACCATATATTTT.